This TCR beta chain was recovered during a study of Graves' ophthalmopathy and Graves' hyperthyroidism (dated by TCRdb to 2017 to 2018). The study in broad terms: Peripheral blood was collected at initial diagnosis, prior to any treatment. The study used signatures of the TCR beta repertoire to tell Graves' ophthalmopathy apart from Graves' hyperthyroidism and to predict which patients would progress to ophthalmopathy. In total, 120 to 150 blood samples were TCR-sequenced: 40 to 45 ophthalmopathy, 75 hyperthyroidism and 17 hyperthyroidism-to-ophthalmopathy patients. A discovery set of 90 to 100 patients (43 ophthalmopathy, 55 to 65 stable hyperthyroidism) was enrolled to explore V-J signatures distinguishing ophthalmopathy from hyperthyroidism. An independent validation cohort comprised 18 hyperthyroidism patients and about 16 patients who later progressed from hyperthyroidism to ophthalmopathy. In roughly 6 hyperthyroidism patients, the T-cell repertoires found in thyroid tissue were compared with those found in blood. Following sample collection, hyperthyroidism patients were given methimazole at a starting dose of 30 mg daily, and ophthalmopathy patients were given high-dose intravenous methylprednisolone. The roughly 90 discovery patients were divided at random into training and test sets in a 7:3 ratio. Broad study findings and their caveats: Ophthalmopathy was separated from stable hyperthyroidism by the 13-signature model with around 89% sensitivity and 81% to 83% specificity in cross-validation and with 80%/75% in the test set. No statistical method was used to set the sample size in advance, and the investigators knew which group each participant was assigned to. Most expanded thyroid clonotypes with frequency above 0.001 were also detected in blood, suggesting blood repertoires may reflect the thyroid immune response. In validation, the model predicted ophthalmopathy progression with about 70% sensitivity and less than 80% specificity; 12 predicted patients were CT-confirmed with GO in a median of approximately six months.

V loses 1 base of germline sequence and J loses 4 bases, and the interval between the two ends is 12 bases. The CDR3 contains 15 residues, cysteine and phenylalanine counted. Only the CDR3 part of the read is kept: 45 bases, read in frame from the first base. Taken from the germline V gene, the CDR1 and CDR2 loops are KGHDR and SFDVKD. TCR beta CDR3 regions were amplified from RNA transcripts for repertoire sequencing. HTBI primers and the Qiagen OneStep RT-PCR kit were used in a first-round RT-PCR, which was followed by a second-round multiplex PCR, size selection and purification. The libraries underwent paired-end sequencing with 100 bp reads on an Illumina HiSeq2000. The paper's processing steps were these. SOAPnuke was used to process the reads, removing any read that contained adapters or uncalled bases, had a mean Phred below 15, or lacked an exact match to the constant primer or identifier. COPE v1.2.5 was used to merge high-quality paired reads. Each unique nucleotide sequence was defined as a clonotype, and clonotypes were aligned to IMGT TRB V, D and J references with MiTCR v1.1. Only V-J combinations with frequency above 0.0001 were analysed, covering around 99% of repertoires. A TCR clonal expansion and chaos score per V-J combination was defined as the ratio of F50 clonal expansion to chaos observed in the TCRdist matrix. Welch's t-statistics and random forest were used to reduce the features to some 13 V-J combinations, which were then used as input to a naive Bayes classifier. The similarity between thyroid and blood repertoires was quantified using the Morisita-Horn index. In TCRdb, the public reads were trimmed at Q25 with fastp and aligned with MiXCR, with productive beta chains retained. Rows with one shared CDR3 protein collapse into an entry with the most common genes and DNA. In this record, the V and J calls reflect TCRdb's handling and not the investigators' own analysis. The sample table holds about 420,000 distinct CDR3 sequences, of which roughly 21% were seen once. Around 3.2% of the sample is in the top ten clones.

A patient counted as having stable hyperthyroidism if there was no progression to ophthalmopathy within 18 months of follow-up. Hyperthyroidism patients were newly diagnosed, with disease duration under 2 months, and aged 18 to 65 years. Anyone with other autoimmune diseases, uncontrolled infections, pregnancy or lactation was excluded from the study. Clinical symptoms, serum thyroxine, TRAb, thyroid ultrasound and orbital computed tomography formed the basis of the diagnosis. PBMCs were isolated from roughly 10 ml of fresh peripheral blood by Ficoll-Paque density gradient centrifugation. Total RNA was extracted using Trizol reagent, and RNA quality was checked on an Agilent 2100 Bioanalyzer. This clonotype was observed at least ten times. Its binding antigen is unknown. No base qualities exist here, and no much larger clone lies one base off it.

This TCR derives from a woman younger than 35 with stable Graves' hyperthyroidism. Donor details come from another sample of the same person, matched by shared clones. The sample taken for sequencing was peripheral blood. The chain uses TRBV24-1 and TRBJ2-5; TRBD2 is a possible D gene, resting on 6 matching bases. The CDR3 corresponds to CATSDFPQGGETQYF. In nucleotide form, the sequence is TGTGCCACCAGTGATTTCCCCCAGGGAGGAGAGACCCAGTACTTC.